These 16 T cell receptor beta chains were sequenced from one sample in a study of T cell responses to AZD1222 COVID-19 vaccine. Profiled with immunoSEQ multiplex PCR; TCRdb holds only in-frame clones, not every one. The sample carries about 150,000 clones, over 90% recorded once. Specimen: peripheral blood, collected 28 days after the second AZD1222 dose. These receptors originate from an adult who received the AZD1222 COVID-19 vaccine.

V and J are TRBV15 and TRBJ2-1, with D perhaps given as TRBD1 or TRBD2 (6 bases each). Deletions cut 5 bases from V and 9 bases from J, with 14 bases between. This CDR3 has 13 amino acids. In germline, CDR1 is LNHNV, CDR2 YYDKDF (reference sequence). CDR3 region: CATSDPRGREQFF. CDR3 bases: TGTGCCACCAGCGATCCCCGGGGGCGTGAGCAGTTCTTC.

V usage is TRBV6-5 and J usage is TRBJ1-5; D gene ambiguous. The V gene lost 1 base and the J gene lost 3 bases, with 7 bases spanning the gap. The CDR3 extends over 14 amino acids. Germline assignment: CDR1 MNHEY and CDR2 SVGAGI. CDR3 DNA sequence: TGTGCCAGCAGTTACTTGGCAGACAATCAGCCCCAGCATTTT. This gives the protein CASSYLADNQPQHF.

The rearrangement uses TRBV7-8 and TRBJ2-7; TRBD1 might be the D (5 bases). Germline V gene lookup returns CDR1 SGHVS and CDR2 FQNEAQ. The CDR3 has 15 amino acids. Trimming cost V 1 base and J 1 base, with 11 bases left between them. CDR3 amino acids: CASSLDLQGSYEQYF. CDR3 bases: TGTGCCAGCAGCTTAGACCTCCAGGGATCCTACGAGCAGTACTTC.

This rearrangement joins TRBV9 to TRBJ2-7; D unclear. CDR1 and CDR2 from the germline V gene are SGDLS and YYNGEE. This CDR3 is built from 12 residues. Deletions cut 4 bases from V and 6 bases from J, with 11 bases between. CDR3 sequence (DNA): TGTGCCAGCAGCCCCCAGTTGGGCGAGCAGTACTTC. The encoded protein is CASSPQLGEQYF.

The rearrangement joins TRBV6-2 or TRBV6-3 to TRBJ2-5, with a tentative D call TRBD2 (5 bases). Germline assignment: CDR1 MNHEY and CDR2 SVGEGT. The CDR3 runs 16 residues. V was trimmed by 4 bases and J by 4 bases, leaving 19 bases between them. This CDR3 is CASSFGPSSSRETQYF. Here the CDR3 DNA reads TGTGCCAGCAGTTTTGGCCCTAGCTCATCTCGAGAGACCCAGTACTTC.

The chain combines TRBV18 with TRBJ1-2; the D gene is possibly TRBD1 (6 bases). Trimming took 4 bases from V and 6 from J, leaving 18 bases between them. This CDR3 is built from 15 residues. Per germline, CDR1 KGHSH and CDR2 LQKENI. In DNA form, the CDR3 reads TGTGCCAGCTCACTAAGGGAGGGGGTTTCGGATGGCTACACCTTC. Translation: CASSLREGVSDGYTF.

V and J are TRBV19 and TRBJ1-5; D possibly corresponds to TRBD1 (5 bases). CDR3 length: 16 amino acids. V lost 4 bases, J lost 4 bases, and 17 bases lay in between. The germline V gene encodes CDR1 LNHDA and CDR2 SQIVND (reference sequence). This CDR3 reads CASSRGRQNRNQPQHF. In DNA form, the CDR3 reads TGTGCCAGTAGTAGGGGGAGACAGAATCGAAATCAGCCCCAGCATTTT.

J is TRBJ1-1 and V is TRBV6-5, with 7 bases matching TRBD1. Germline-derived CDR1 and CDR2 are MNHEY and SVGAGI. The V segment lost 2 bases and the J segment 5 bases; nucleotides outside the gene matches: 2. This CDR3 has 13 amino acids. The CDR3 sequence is CASSYPDRTEAFF. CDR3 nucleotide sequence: TGTGCCAGCAGTTACCCGGACAGGACTGAAGCTTTCTTT.

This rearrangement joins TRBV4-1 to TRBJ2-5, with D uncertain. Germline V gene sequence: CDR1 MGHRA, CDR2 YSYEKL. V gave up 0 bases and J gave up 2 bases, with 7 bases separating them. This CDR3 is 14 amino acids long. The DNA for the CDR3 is TGCGCCAGCAGCCAAGATAGGCAGCAAGAGACCCAGTACTTC. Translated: CASSQDRQQETQYF.

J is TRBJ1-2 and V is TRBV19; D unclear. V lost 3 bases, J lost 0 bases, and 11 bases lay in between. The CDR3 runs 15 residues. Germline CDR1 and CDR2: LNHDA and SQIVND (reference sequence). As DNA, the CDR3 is TGTGCCAGTAGTATCCCGTCCCTGGCTAACTATGGCTACACCTTC. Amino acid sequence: CASSIPSLANYGYTF.

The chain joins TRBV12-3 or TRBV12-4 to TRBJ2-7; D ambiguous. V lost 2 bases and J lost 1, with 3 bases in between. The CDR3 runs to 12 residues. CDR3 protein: CASSLISYEQYF. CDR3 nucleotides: TGTGCCAGCAGTTTAATATCCTACGAGCAGTACTTC.

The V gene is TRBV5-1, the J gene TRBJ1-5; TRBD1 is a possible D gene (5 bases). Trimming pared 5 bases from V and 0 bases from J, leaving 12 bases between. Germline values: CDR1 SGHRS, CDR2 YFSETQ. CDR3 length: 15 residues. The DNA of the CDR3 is TGCGCCAGCAGACGGGACGGAGATAGCAATCAGCCCCAGCATTTT. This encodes CASRRDGDSNQPQHF.

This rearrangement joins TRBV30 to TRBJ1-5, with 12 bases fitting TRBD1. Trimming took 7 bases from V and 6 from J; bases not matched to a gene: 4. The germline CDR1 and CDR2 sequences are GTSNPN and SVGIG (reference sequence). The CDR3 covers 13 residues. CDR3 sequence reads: CASGTGGSQPQHF. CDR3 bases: TGTGCCTCCGGGACAGGGGGCAGTCAGCCCCAGCATTTT.

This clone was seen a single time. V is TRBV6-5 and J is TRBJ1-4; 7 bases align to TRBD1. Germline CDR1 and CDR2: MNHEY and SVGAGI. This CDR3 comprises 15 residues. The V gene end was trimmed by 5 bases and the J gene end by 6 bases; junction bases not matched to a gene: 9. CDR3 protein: CASSHLGQYDEKLFF. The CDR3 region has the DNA TGTGCCAGCAGTCACTTGGGACAGTACGATGAAAAACTGTTTTTT.

The CDR3 here is CASSQVSEGRRTEAFF. The DNA for the CDR3 is TGTGCCAGCAGCCAAGTTTCCGAGGGGCGGAGAACTGAAGCTTTCTTT. The V call is TRBV14, the J call TRBJ1-1, with D possibly matching TRBD1 (5 bases). With 1 base removed from V and 5 bases from J, the gap between germline ends came to 17 bases. The CDR3 contains 16 residues. From germline, CDR1 is SGHDN and CDR2 FVKESK.

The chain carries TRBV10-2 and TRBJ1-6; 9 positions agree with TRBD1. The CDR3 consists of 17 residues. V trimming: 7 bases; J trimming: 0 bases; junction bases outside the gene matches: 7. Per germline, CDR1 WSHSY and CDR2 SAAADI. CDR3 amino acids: CASTRGQGGSYNSPLHF. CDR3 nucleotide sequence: TGCGCCAGCACCCGGGGACAGGGTGGCTCCTATAATTCACCCCTCCACTTT.